This T cell receptor (beta chain) was observed in a study of blood T cell repertoires in COVID-19. Study as a whole: There were acute and convalescent COVID-19 samples, and they came from the United States, Italy and Spain. From T cells, B-cell-depleted T cells, or PBMCs came the material, which was cDNA or gDNA.

V was trimmed by 5 bases and J by 1 base, leaving 11 bases between them. This CDR3 is 14 amino acids long. Germline V gene data show CDR1 as SGHTA and CDR2 as FQGNSA. This table comes from immunoSEQ multiplex PCR, and its TCRdb copy is limited to in-frame clones, with some not included. The sample has about 87,000 clones; around 87% are singletons. The chain recombines TRBV7-2 with TRBJ2-5; the D gene is possibly TRBD2 (5 bases). The clonotype originates from a man aged 35 to 55 with acute or convalescent COVID-19. Material for sequencing was peripheral blood. The CDR3 loop reads CASSQTAGQETQYF. DNA for the CDR3: TGTGCCAGCAGCCAAACTGCGGGCCAAGAGACCCAGTACTTC.